Presented here are 8 T cell receptor beta chains from one specimen sequenced in a study of blood T cell repertoires in COVID-19. The protocol was immunoSEQ multiplex PCR, while the TCRdb copy is restricted to in-frame clones and leaves out a portion. The table lists 45,000 to 55,000 clones, roughly 87% of them singletons, with 6.5% to 10% in the top ten. Sequenced input: peripheral blood. Every receptor here comes from a man aged 45-65 years with active COVID-19.

V is TRBV5-1 and J is TRBJ2-6; 12 bases fit TRBD2. With 4 bases clipped from V and 0 bases from J, the junction kept 11 bases outside the gene matches. Germline CDR1 is SGHRS and CDR2 is YFSETQ. The CDR3 is 20 amino acids. The CDR3 loop is CASSLRLAGATYSGANVLTF. The DNA for the CDR3 is TGCGCCAGCAGCCTCCGACTAGCGGGAGCCACCTACTCTGGGGCCAACGTCCTGACTTTC.

CDR3 in DNA: TGTGCCAGCAAACCGGGACTAGCGGGAGGAGAGACCCAGTACTTC. Its translation is CASKPGLAGGETQYF. The chain carries TRBV28 and TRBJ2-5; 15 bases match TRBD2. The CDR3 is 15 residues long. The V and J ends lost 7 bases and 4 bases, in that order; junction bases with no gene match: 4. Germline values: CDR1 MDHEN, CDR2 SYDVKM. Supplemented by reference TRBV28 and TRBJ2-5, the full variable domain reads DVKVTQSSRYLVKRTGEKVFLECVQDMDHENMFWYRQDPGLGLRLIYFSYDVKMKEKGDIPEGYSVSREKKERFSLILESASTNQTSMYLCASKPGLAGGETQYFGPGTRLLVL.

The chain couples TRBV30 to TRBJ2-4, with D perhaps matching TRBD1 (6 bases). CDR1 is GTSNPN and CDR2 is SVGIG in the germline V gene (reference sequence). This CDR3 is built from 15 residues. Trimming shortened V by 2 bases and J by 0 bases, and 11 bases separated the two germline ends. CDR3 in amino acids: CAWSPGTLAKNIQYF. Here the CDR3 DNA reads TGTGCCTGGAGTCCCGGGACATTAGCCAAAAACATTCAGTACTTC.

This clone turned up a few times. The rearrangement links TRBV4-2 to TRBJ2-7; D not resolved. Looked up from germline, CDR1 is LGHNA and CDR2 is YNFKEQ. This CDR3 is built from 16 residues. V was trimmed by 0 bases and J by 7 bases, leaving 19 bases between them. CDR3 nucleotide sequence: TGTGCCAGCAGCCAAGAGTTCGGGTCCTCCATGAGAGAGCAGTACTTC. This codes for CASSQEFGSSMREQYF.

The chain has TRBV30 and TRBJ2-7; D may be TRBD2 (5 bases). The germline V gene encodes CDR1 GTSNPN and CDR2 SVGIG (reference sequence). V gave up 0 bases and J gave up 1 base, with 7 bases separating them. CDR3 length equals 13 residues. The CDR3 region is CAWSVGVSYEQYF. The CDR3 coding sequence is TGTGCCTGGAGTGTGGGAGTTTCCTACGAGCAGTACTTC.

This chain connects TRBV11-2 to TRBJ2-5; 9 nucleotides match TRBD1. The germline gives CDR1 SGHAT, CDR2 FQNNGV. V lost 10 bases and J lost 4; bases outside the gene matches: 4. This CDR3 contains 12 residues. The CDR3 DNA follows: TGTGCCACCTCACAGGGGGCAGAGACCCAGTACTTC. Translating it yields CATSQGAETQYF.

This clone has a single count. This rearrangement joins TRBV6-2 or TRBV6-3 to TRBJ2-1; TRBD1 agrees at 8 bases. V lost 2 bases to trimming and J lost 10 bases; unmatched junction nucleotides: 4. CDR1 MNHEY and CDR2 SVGEGT come from the germline V gene. The CDR3 totals 13 residues. CDR3 sequence reads: CASSYRTGPEQFF. The DNA for the CDR3 is TGTGCCAGCAGTTACAGGACAGGGCCCGAGCAGTTCTTC.

This clone was seen a single time. The rearrangement links TRBV6-1 to TRBJ2-1, with 8 bases fitting TRBD2. Germline CDR1 and CDR2: MNHNS and SASEGT. The V gene end was trimmed by 0 bases and the J gene end by 8 bases; junction bases not matched to a gene: 12. CDR3 length equals 17 residues. This CDR3 reads CASSEAKSGRADDEQFF. In DNA form, the CDR3 reads TGTGCCAGCAGTGAAGCGAAATCCGGGAGGGCGGATGATGAGCAGTTCTTC.